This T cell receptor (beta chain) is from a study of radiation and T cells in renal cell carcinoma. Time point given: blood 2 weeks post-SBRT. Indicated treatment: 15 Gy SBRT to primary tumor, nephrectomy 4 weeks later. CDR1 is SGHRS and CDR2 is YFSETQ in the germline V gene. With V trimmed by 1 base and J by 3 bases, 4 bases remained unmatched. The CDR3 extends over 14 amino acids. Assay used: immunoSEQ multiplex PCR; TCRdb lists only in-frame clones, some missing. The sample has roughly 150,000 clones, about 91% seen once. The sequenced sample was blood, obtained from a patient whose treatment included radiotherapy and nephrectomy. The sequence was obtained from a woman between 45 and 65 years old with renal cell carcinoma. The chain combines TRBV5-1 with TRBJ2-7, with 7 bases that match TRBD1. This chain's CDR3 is CASSLTGADYEQYF. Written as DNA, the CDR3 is TGCGCCAGCAGCTTGACAGGGGCGGACTACGAGCAGTACTTC.